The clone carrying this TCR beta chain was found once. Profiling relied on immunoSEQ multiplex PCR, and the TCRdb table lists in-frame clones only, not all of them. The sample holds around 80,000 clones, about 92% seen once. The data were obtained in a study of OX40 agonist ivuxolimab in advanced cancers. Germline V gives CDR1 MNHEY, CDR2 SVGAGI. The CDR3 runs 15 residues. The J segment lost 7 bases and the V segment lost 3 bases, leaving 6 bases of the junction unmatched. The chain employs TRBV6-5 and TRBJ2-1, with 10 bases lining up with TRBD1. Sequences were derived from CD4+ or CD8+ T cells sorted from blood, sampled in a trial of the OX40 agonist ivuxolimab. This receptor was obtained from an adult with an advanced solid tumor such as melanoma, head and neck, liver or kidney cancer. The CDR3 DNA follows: TGTGCCAGCAGTTATACGACAGGGGGCAGGAATGAGCAGTTCTTC. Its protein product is CASSYTTGGRNEQFF.